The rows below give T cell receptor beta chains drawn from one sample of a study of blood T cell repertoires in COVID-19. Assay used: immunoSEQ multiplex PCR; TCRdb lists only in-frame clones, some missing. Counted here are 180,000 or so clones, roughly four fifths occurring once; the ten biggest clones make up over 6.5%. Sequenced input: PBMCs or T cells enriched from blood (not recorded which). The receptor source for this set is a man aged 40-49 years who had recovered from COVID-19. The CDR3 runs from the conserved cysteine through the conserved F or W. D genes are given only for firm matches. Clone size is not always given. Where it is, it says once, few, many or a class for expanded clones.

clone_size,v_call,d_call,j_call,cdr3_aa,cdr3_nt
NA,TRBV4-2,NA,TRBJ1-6,CASREVNSPLHF,TGTGCCAGCAGGGAGGTAAATTCACCCCTCCACTTT
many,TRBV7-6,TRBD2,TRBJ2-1,CASSLGLAGLGNEQFF,TGTGCCAGCAGCTTAGGGCTAGCGGGGTTAGGCAATGAGCAGTTCTTC
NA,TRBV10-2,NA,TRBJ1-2,CARSESDTGLIDGYTF,TGCGCCCGCAGTGAGTCGGACACGGGACTAATCGATGGCTACACCTTC
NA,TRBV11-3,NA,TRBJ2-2,CASSPSWGETGELFF,TGTGCCAGCAGCCCCAGCTGGGGGGAGACGGGGGAGCTGTTTTTT
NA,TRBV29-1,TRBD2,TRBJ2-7,CSVAGGPATRRNLYEQYF,TGCAGCGTTGCGGGAGGGCCGGCTACCCGCAGGAACCTCTACGAGCAGTACTTC
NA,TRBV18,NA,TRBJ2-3,CASSPPIGETSTDTQYF,TGTGCCAGCTCACCACCGATCGGAGAAACTAGCACAGATACGCAGTATTTT
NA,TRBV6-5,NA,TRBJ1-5,CASSYSQGGQPQHF,TGTGCCAGCAGTTACTCCCAGGGAGGTCAGCCCCAGCATTTT
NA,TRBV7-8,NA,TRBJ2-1,CASSSLVSFGSYNEQFF,TGTGCCAGCAGCTCGTTGGTTAGCTTTGGGTCCTACAATGAGCAGTTCTTC
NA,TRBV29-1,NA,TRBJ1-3,CSVVPENGNTIYF,TGCAGCGTTGTCCCGGAGAATGGAAACACCATATATTTT
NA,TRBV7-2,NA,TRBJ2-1,CASSFSRNEQFF,TGTGCCAGCAGCTTCTCCAGAAATGAGCAGTTCTTC
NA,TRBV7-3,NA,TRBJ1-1,CASSLTGAANTEAFF,TGTGCCAGCAGCTTAACTGGGGCGGCGAACACTGAAGCTTTCTTT
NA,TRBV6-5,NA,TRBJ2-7,CASSYGFGGYEQYF,TGTGCCAGCAGTTACGGATTTGGGGGGTACGAGCAGTACTTC
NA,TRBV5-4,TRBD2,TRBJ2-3,CASSPRLAGEIYTQYF,TGTGCCAGCAGCCCGCGACTAGCGGGGGAGATCTATACGCAGTATTTT
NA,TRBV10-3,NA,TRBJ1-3,CATRTARAGNTIYF,TGTGCCACCCGGACAGCCAGGGCTGGAAACACCATATATTTT
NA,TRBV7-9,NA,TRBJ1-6,CASSLKGESPLHF,TGTGCCAGCAGCTTAAAAGGAGAATCACCCCTCCACTTT
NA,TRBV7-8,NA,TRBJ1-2,CASSLGTNYGYTF,TGTGCCAGCAGCTTAGGTACTAACTATGGCTACACCTTC
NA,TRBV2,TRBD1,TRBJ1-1,CATLDRGPLGTEAFF,TGTGCCACCCTGGACAGGGGGCCCCTTGGGACTGAAGCTTTCTTT
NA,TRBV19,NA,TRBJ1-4,CASSIIRGVEKLFF,TGTGCCAGTAGTATCATCAGGGGAGTTGAAAAACTGTTTTTT
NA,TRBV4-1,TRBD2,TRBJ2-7,CASSRGGGAYEQYF,TGCGCCAGCAGCCGCGGCGGGGGGGCCTACGAGCAGTACTTC
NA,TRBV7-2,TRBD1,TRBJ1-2,CASSPTRDRGGYGYTF,TGTGCCAGCAGTCCAACCCGGGACAGGGGTGGCTATGGCTACACCTTC
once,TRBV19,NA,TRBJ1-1,CASTIGGVVTEAFF,TGTGCCAGTACCATAGGGGGGGTAGTCACTGAAGCTTTCTTT
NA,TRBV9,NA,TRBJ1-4,CASSVEGQNNEKLFF,TGTGCCAGCAGCGTAGAGGGGCAGAATAATGAAAAACTGTTTTTT
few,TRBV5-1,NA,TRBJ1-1,CASSRSGENTEAFF,TGCGCCAGCAGCCGGTCGGGGGAGAACACTGAAGCTTTCTTT
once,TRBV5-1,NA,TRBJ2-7,CASSLRQPTYEQYF,TGCGCCAGCAGCTTGAGACAGCCGACCTACGAGCAGTACTTC
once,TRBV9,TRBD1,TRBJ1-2,CASGDRDFYGYTF,TGTGCCAGCGGAGACAGGGATTTCTATGGCTACACCTTC
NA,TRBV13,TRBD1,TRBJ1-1,CASSQGTDEAFF,TGTGCCAGCAGCCAAGGGACAGATGAAGCTTTCTTT
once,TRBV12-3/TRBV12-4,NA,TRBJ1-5,CASSFRDQPQHF,TGTGCCAGCAGTTTTCGGGATCAGCCCCAGCATTTT
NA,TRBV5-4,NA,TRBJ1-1,CASSSGSGLNTEAFF,TGTGCCAGCAGCTCAGGGTCGGGCCTGAACACTGAAGCTTTCTTT
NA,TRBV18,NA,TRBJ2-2,CASSPAGQRDTGELFF,TGTGCCAGCTCACCAGCGGGGCAGCGAGACACCGGGGAGCTGTTTTTT